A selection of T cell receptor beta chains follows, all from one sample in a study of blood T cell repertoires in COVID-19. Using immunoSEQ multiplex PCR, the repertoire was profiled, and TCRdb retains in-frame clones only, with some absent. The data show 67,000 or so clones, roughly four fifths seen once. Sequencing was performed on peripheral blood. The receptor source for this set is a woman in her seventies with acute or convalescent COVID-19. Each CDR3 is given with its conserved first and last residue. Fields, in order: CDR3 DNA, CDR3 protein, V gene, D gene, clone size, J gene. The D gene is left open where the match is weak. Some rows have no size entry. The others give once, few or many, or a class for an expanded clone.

TGTGCCAGCAGCTTCCCGGGGACCGGGGAGCTGTTTTTT | CASSFPGTGELFF | TRBV5-4 | . | . | TRBJ2-2
TGTGCCAGCAGTTCCGGGACTAGTGCCGATACGCAGTATTTT | CASSSGTSADTQYF | TRBV7-9 | TRBD2 | . | TRBJ2-3
TGTGCCAGCAGGGCCGGATCATCGGGACAGCAAGAGACCCAGTACTTC | CASRAGSSGQQETQYF | TRBV2 | TRBD1 | . | TRBJ2-5
TGTGCCAGCAGCCAAAGGAGGGGCAATGAGCAGTTCTTC | CASSQRRGNEQFF | TRBV3-1/TRBV3-2 | . | once | TRBJ2-1
TGCAGCGTTGGCTTGACAGACATGAACACTGAAGCTTTCTTT | CSVGLTDMNTEAFF | TRBV29-1 | . | . | TRBJ1-1
TGTGCCAGCAGTTTATACCGGCAAGAGACCCAGTACTTC | CASSLYRQETQYF | TRBV12-3/TRBV12-4 | . | . | TRBJ2-5
TGTGCCAGCTCACCAGAGCCTAGCGGGGCTTCCTACGAGCAGTACTTC | CASSPEPSGASYEQYF | TRBV18 | TRBD2 | . | TRBJ2-7
TGTGCCAGCAGCGTTAGTATCACCGGGGAGCTGTTTTTT | CASSVSITGELFF | TRBV9 | . | . | TRBJ2-2
TGCGCCAGCAGCTTGGCTTCTGCGTCTGGAAACACCATATATTTT | CASSLASASGNTIYF | TRBV5-1 | . | . | TRBJ1-3
TGTGCCAGCAACTCCCTTGAGCAGTTCTTC | CASNSLEQFF | TRBV7-9 | . | . | TRBJ2-1
TGTGCCAGCAGCGTTAGCGGGAGGCTTGAGCAGTTCTTC | CASSVSGRLEQFF | TRBV7-2 | TRBD2 | . | TRBJ2-1
TGTGCCAGCAGTTACTCGCGGGAATACAATGAGCAGTTCTTC | CASSYSREYNEQFF | TRBV6-5 | . | . | TRBJ2-1
TGTGCCAGCAGCCGGGAGGCCGAGTATGGCTACACCTTC | CASSREAEYGYTF | TRBV5-4 | . | . | TRBJ1-2
TGTGCCAGCAGTTCCCGGGACAGGTTCACCTACGAGCAGTACTTC | CASSSRDRFTYEQYF | TRBV6-2/TRBV6-3 | TRBD1 | . | TRBJ2-7
TGTGCCAGCAGCCGTCAGGGACTAGCGGGAGGGGAGCTGTTTTTT | CASSRQGLAGGELFF | TRBV6-5 | TRBD2 | . | TRBJ2-2
TGTGCCAGCAGCCACAGGGAAAGACGCTATGGCTACACCTTC | CASSHRERRYGYTF | TRBV3-1/TRBV3-2 | . | . | TRBJ1-2
TGCGCCAGCAGCTTACGGGGGGACACAGATACGCAGTATTTT | CASSLRGDTDTQYF | TRBV5-1 | TRBD2 | . | TRBJ2-3
TGTGCCAGCAGCCAAGACGTGATGGTAGCGGTAGCCTACAATGAGCAGTTCTTC | CASSQDVMVAVAYNEQFF | TRBV4-2 | . | once | TRBJ2-1
TGTGCCATCAGTGAGACTAGAGATGCCACCAGCTATGGCTACACCTTC | CAISETRDATSYGYTF | TRBV10-3 | . | . | TRBJ1-2
TGTGCCAGCAGTGACCTCGGACTCTCTGAGAATATCAACACCGGGGAGCTGTTTTTT | CASSDLGLSENINTGELFF | TRBV2 | . | . | TRBJ2-2
TGTGCCAGCAGGGGGACAGGGGGATTCTATGGCTACACCTTC | CASRGTGGFYGYTF | TRBV6-5 | TRBD1 | . | TRBJ1-2
TGTGCCAGCAGCCAGGACAGGGTGACGGACACTGAAGCTTTCTTT | CASSQDRVTDTEAFF | TRBV11-2 | TRBD1 | . | TRBJ1-1
TGTGCCAGCAGCCGCCGGACTAGCGGGGGAAAAGAGACCCAGTACTTC | CASSRRTSGGKETQYF | TRBV3-1/TRBV3-2 | TRBD2 | . | TRBJ2-5
TGTGCCAGCAGCTTAGGACTGAACTATGGCTACACCTTC | CASSLGLNYGYTF | TRBV7-9 | . | . | TRBJ1-2
TGCGCCAGCAGTGAGGAACAGGGGGCTGGTGGCTACACCTTC | CASSEEQGAGGYTF | TRBV10-1 | TRBD1 | . | TRBJ1-2
TGTGCCAGCAGCTTCCTAGCGGGGGGATACGAGCAGTACTTC | CASSFLAGGYEQYF | TRBV7-2 | TRBD2 | few | TRBJ2-7
TGTGCCAGCAGCCAAGGCTCGCGTTTGGAGCAGTTCTTC | CASSQGSRLEQFF | TRBV3-1/TRBV3-2 | . | . | TRBJ2-1
TGTGCCAGCAGGGCCCCTAGCGGGGCCCGGGGTGGCAATGAGCAGTTCTTC | CASRAPSGARGGNEQFF | TRBV5-8 | TRBD2 | . | TRBJ2-1
TGTGCCAGCAGCTTAACATTTAGTAGGGGGAATGAGCAGTTCTTC | CASSLTFSRGNEQFF | TRBV7-3 | . | . | TRBJ2-1
TGTGCCAGCAGCTTGAGGACAGGAAACACTGAAGCTTTCTTT | CASSLRTGNTEAFF | TRBV5-4 | TRBD1 | . | TRBJ1-1
TGTGCCAGCAGTTTTAGGGGGGGAGAGCCCCAGCATTTT | CASSFRGGEPQHF | TRBV27 | . | . | TRBJ1-5
TGTGCCAGTAACAGACCCTCTGTCCAGGGGCGGAGTGGCTACACCTTC | CASNRPSVQGRSGYTF | TRBV19 | . | . | TRBJ1-2
TGTGCCAGCAGCCCAGGGGACAGGACGACCGGGGAGCTGTTTTTT | CASSPGDRTTGELFF | TRBV5-4 | TRBD1 | . | TRBJ2-2
TGTGCCAGCAGCTTAGTGACGGGAGTTTCAGATACGCAGTATTTT | CASSLVTGVSDTQYF | TRBV7-2 | . | once | TRBJ2-3
TGTGCCAGCAGATCCGCAACTAATGAAAAACTGTTTTTT | CASRSATNEKLFF | TRBV2 | . | many | TRBJ1-4
TGTGCCAGCAGCTTCACTACCGAGAGCAATCAGCCCCAGCATTTT | CASSFTTESNQPQHF | TRBV5-6 | . | . | TRBJ1-5
TGCAGTGCTAGTACGCCGAGCGGGATTGGGGCCGGGGAGCTGTTTTTT | CSASTPSGIGAGELFF | TRBV20-1 | TRBD2 | . | TRBJ2-2
TGTGCCAGCAGCTACCGAGCGGGAGGCCAAGAGACCCAGTACTTC | CASSYRAGGQETQYF | TRBV7-9 | TRBD2 | . | TRBJ2-5
TGTGCCAGCAGCCTTGCGCGTGGCTACACCTTC | CASSLARGYTF | TRBV5-6 | . | . | TRBJ1-2
TGTGCCAGCACCCGGGTCAGGGGGGTCACAGATACGCAGTATTTT | CASTRVRGVTDTQYF | TRBV28 | . | . | TRBJ2-3
TGTGCCAGCAGCTTACCGGGGGATCAGCCCCAGCATTTT | CASSLPGDQPQHF | TRBV7-2 | . | . | TRBJ1-5
TGTGCCAGCAGCTTGGGGACAGGAAAAAATCAGCCCCAGCATTTT | CASSLGTGKNQPQHF | TRBV5-6 | TRBD1 | . | TRBJ1-5
TGCAGCGTTGCGGACTCAACTAATGAAAAACTGTTTTTT | CSVADSTNEKLFF | TRBV29-1 | . | . | TRBJ1-4
TGTGCCAGCAGCTTAGTATCAGGGGGCTTTGGCTACACCTTC | CASSLVSGGFGYTF | TRBV7-2 | TRBD1 | . | TRBJ1-2
TGTGCCAGCAGCCTAGATTTTATCACTGAAGCTTTCTTT | CASSLDFITEAFF | TRBV14 | . | . | TRBJ1-1
TGTGCCAGCACCCTCGACAGGGCCAATTCACCCCTCCACTTT | CASTLDRANSPLHF | TRBV9 | TRBD1 | . | TRBJ1-6
TGTGCCAGCAGTACCGACAGGGGATGGTCTGAAGCTTTCTTT | CASSTDRGWSEAFF | TRBV6-5 | TRBD1 | once | TRBJ1-1
TGTGCCAGCAGCTGGGGGACAGGGAACCCCTCGGGCTATAATTCACCCCTCCACTTT | CASSWGTGNPSGYNSPLHF | TRBV6-6 | TRBD1 | . | TRBJ1-6
TGTGCCAGCAGCTTAGCTTCAGTGCACACTGAAGCTTTCTTT | CASSLASVHTEAFF | TRBV7-9 | . | once | TRBJ1-1
TGTGCCAGCAGCTTAAACCTCGTAGCACACCTCTCTGGAAACACCATATATTTT | CASSLNLVAHLSGNTIYF | TRBV7-9 | . | . | TRBJ1-3
TGTGCCTGGAGCTTAGGACAGATGAACACTGAAGCTTTCTTT | CAWSLGQMNTEAFF | TRBV30 | . | . | TRBJ1-1
TGTGCCAGCAGCATCCTGACAGGGGCAAATGAAAAACTGTTTTTT | CASSILTGANEKLFF | TRBV7-9 | TRBD1 | few | TRBJ1-4
TGTGCCAGCAGCCAAGAAGGGGGATCGATGGGCACTGAAGCTTTCTTT | CASSQEGGSMGTEAFF | TRBV3-1/TRBV3-2 | . | . | TRBJ1-1
TGTGCCAGCAGCGTAGTGCTGGAGGCTGAGCAGTTCTTC | CASSVVLEAEQFF | TRBV9 | . | . | TRBJ2-1